The 4 T cell receptor beta chains presented below share a single source sample, sequenced in a study of T cell changes during pregnancy in multiple sclerosis. The data were produced by immunoSEQ multiplex PCR, yet TCRdb's version contains in-frame clones alone and is incomplete. The sample contains roughly 90,000 clones, about 93% of which appear only once. The sequencing here drew on peripheral blood, taken in the first trimester of pregnancy. Receptors were obtained from a female donor with multiple sclerosis, enrolled in a pregnancy study.

The chain combines TRBV12-5 with TRBJ2-3; D perhaps matches TRBD2 (5 bases). This CDR3 comprises 20 residues. Trimming left V 2 bases short and J 2 bases short, with 26 bases between. Germline values: CDR1 LGHNT, CDR2 FRNRAP. The CDR3 DNA is TGTGCTAGTGGTTTGAATGTAATTGGAGACCTTACTAGAACCACAGATACGCAGTATTTT. It yields the protein CASGLNVIGDLTRTTDTQYF. Drawing the rest from reference TRBV12-5 and TRBJ2-3, the complete variable domain is DARVTQTPRHKVTEMGQEVTMRCQPILGHNTVFWYRQTMMQGLELLAYFRNRAPLDDSGMPKDRFSAEMPDATLATLKIQPSEPRDSAVYFCASGLNVIGDLTRTTDTQYFGPGTRLTVL.

The chain combines TRBV19 with TRBJ2-3; 9 bases fit TRBD2. This CDR3 has 16 amino acids. The J segment lost 0 bases and the V segment lost 2 bases, leaving 3 bases of the junction unmatched. Germline assignment: CDR1 LNHDA and CDR2 SQIVND (reference sequence). Written as DNA, the CDR3 is TGTGCCAGTAGTATATGGAGCGGGGGGAGCACAGATACGCAGTATTTT. Translating it yields CASSIWSGGSTDTQYF.

The chain couples TRBV10-3 to TRBJ2-3; 14 bases are a match to TRBD2. V shed 0 bases and J 6 bases; nucleotides not matched to a gene: 5. The V gene's germline CDR1 is ENHRY and CDR2 SYGVKD. The CDR3 loop spans 17 amino acids. DNA for the CDR3: TGTGCCATCAGTGAGTCGGGACTAGCGGGGGCCCGGGATACGCAGTATTTT. It codes for CAISESGLAGARDTQYF.

The chain combines TRBV9 with TRBJ2-3, with D unresolved. CDR1 and CDR2 from the germline V gene are SGDLS and YYNGEE. Trimming shortened V by 0 bases and J by 4 bases, and 6 bases separated the two germline ends. The CDR3 contains 13 residues. The CDR3 reads CASSVALPDTQYF. CDR3 coding DNA: TGTGCCAGCAGCGTAGCCCTCCCAGATACGCAGTATTTT.